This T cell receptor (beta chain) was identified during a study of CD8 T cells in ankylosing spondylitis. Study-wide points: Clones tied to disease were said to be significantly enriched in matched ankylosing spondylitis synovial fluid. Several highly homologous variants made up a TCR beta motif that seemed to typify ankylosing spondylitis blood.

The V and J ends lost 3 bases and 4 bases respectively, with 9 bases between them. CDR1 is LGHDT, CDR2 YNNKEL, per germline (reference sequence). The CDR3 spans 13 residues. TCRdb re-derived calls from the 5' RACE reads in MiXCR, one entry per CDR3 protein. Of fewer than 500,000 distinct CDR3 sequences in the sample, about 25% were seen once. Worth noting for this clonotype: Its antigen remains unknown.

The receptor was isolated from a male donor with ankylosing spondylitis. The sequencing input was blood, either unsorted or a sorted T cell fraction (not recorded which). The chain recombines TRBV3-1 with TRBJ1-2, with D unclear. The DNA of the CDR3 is TGTGCCAGCAGCCAGACGGCTTCCTATGGCTACACCTTC. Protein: CASSQTASYGYTF.